This TCR beta chain is drawn from a study of regulatory T cells in long-lasting Graves disease. Time point denoted: newly diagnosed GD, antithyroid drugs for less than 3 months. The authors made the TCR library using RNA they extracted from PBMCs. This clonotype has a count of ten or more. What it recognizes is unknown. According to the study, TCR beta libraries were built with iRepertoire HTBI primers and CDR3-region Arm-PCR. TCRdb re-called the multiplex PCR reads through MiXCR, storing one row per CDR3 protein. Of around 400,000 distinct CDR3 sequences in the sample, around 15% were seen once. Trimming shortened V by 6 bases and J by 5 bases, and 20 bases separated the two germline ends. The CDR3 sequence is 16 residues long. Study results and limitations: Investigators studied peripheral blood only, not thyroid tissue. It was in persistent disease that TRBV28, TRBJ1-2 and TRBJ2-5 were favored.

The sequencing here drew on peripheral blood mononuclear cells (PBMCs), taken at new diagnosis, from a patient treated with antithyroid drugs. The receptor was isolated from a female donor with Graves disease. The chain combines TRBV12-3 or TRBV12-4 with TRBJ2-1; D tentatively fits TRBD1 or TRBD2 (5 bases each). CDR3 sequence reads: CASRTSRGAVNNEQFF. In nucleotides, the CDR3 is TGTGCCAGCAGAACCTCAAGGGGAGCTGTTAACAATGAGCAGTTCTTC.